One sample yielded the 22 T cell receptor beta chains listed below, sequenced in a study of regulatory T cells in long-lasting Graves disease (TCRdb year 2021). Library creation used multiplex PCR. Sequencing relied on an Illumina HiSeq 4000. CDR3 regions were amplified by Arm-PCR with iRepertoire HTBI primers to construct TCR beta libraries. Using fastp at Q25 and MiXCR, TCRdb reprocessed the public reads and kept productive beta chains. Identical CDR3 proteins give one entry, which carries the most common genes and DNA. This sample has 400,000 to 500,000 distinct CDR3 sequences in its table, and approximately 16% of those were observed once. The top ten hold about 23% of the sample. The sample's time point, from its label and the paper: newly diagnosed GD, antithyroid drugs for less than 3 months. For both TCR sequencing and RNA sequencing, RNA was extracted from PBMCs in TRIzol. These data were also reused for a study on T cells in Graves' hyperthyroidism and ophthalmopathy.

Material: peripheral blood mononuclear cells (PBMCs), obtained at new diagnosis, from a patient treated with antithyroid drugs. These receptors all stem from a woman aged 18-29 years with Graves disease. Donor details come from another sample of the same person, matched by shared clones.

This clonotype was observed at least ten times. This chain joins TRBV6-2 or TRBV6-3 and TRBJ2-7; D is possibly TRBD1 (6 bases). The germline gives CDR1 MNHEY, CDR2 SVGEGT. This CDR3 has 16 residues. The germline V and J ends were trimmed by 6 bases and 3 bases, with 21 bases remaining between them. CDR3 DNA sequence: TGTGCCAGCAGCCGTTCGGTACAGGGTATGAACTACGAGCAGTACTTC. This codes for CASSRSVQGMNYEQYF.

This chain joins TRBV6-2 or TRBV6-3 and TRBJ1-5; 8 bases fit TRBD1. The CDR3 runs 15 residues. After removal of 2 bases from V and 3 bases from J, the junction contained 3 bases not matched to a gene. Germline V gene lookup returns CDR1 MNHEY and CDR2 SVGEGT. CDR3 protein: CASSYAGGPNQPQHF. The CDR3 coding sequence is TGTGCCAGCAGTTACGCAGGGGGCCCCAATCAGCCCCAGCATTTT.

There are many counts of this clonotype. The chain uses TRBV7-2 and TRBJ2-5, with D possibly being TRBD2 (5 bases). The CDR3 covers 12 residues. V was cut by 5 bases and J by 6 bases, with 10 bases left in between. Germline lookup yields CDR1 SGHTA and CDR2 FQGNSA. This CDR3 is CASSPPGKTQYF. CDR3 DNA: TGTGCCAGCAGCCCCCCGGGGAAGACCCAGTACTTC.

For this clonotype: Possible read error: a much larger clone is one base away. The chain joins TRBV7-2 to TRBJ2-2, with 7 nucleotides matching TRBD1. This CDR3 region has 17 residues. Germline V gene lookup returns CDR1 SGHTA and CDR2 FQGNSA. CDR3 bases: TGTGCCAGCAGCCCCAGCACAGGACAGGCGAACATCGGGGAGCTGTTTTTT. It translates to CASSPSTGQANIGELFF. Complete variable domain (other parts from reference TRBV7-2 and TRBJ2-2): GAGVSQSPSNKVTEKGKDVELRCDPISGHTALYWYRQSLGQGLEFLIYFQGNSAPDKSGLPSDRFSAERTGGSVSTLTIQRTQQEDSAVYLCASSPSTGQANIGELFFGEGSRLTVL.

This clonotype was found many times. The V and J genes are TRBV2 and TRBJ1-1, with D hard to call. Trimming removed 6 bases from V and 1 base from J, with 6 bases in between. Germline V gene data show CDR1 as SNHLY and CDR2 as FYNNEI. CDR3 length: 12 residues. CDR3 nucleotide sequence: TGTGCCAGCAGCGGCAAGAACACTGAAGCTTTCTTT. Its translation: CASSGKNTEAFF.

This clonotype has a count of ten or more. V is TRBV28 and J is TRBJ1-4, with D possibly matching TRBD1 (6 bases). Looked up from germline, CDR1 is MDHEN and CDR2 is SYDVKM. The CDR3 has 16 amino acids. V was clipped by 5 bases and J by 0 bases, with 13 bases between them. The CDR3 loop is CASSLPGAATNEKLFF. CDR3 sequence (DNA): TGTGCCAGCAGTCTCCCAGGGGCGGCAACTAATGAAAAACTGTTTTTT. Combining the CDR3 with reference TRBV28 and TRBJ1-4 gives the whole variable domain DVKVTQSSRYLVKRTGEKVFLECVQDMDHENMFWYRQDPGLGLRLIYFSYDVKMKEKGDIPEGYSVSREKKERFSLILESASTNQTSMYLCASSLPGAATNEKLFFGSGTQLSVL.

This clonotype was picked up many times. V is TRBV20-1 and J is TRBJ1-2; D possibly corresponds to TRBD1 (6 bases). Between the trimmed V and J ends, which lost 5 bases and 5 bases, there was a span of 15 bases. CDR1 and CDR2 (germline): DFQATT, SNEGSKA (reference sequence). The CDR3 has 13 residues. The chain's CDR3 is CSALKGGGYGYTF. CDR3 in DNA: TGCAGTGCTCTTAAGGGGGGAGGGTATGGCTACACCTTC.

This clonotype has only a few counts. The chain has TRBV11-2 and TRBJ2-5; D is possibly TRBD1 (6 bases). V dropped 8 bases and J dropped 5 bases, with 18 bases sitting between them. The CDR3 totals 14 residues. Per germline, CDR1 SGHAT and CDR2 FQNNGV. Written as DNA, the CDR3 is TGTGCCAGCGCTACGTTCAGGGGTGGTGAGACCCAGTACTTC. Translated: CASATFRGGETQYF. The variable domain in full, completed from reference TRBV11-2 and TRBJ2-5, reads EAGVAQSPRYKIIEKRQSVAFWCNPISGHATLYWYQQILGQGPKLLIQFQNNGVVDDSQLPKDRFSAERLKGVDSTLKIQPAKLEDSAVYLCASATFRGGETQYFGPGTRLLVL.

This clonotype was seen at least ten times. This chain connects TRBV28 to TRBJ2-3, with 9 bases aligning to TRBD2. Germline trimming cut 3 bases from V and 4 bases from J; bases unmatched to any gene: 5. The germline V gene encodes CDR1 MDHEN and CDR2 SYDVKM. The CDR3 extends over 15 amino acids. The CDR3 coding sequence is TGTGCCAGCAGTTTGGCTAGCGGGACGGCAGATACGCAGTATTTT. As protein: CASSLASGTADTQYF. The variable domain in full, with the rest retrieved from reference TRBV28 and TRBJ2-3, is DVKVTQSSRYLVKRTGEKVFLECVQDMDHENMFWYRQDPGLGLRLIYFSYDVKMKEKGDIPEGYSVSREKKERFSLILESASTNQTSMYLCASSLASGTADTQYFGPGTRLTVL.

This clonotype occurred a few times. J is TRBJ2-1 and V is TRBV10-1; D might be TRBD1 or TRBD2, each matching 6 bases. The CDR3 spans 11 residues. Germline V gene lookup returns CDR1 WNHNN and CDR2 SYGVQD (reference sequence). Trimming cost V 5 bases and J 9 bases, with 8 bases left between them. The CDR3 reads CASSRGVEQFF. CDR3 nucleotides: TGCGCCAGCAGTAGGGGGGTTGAGCAGTTCTTC.

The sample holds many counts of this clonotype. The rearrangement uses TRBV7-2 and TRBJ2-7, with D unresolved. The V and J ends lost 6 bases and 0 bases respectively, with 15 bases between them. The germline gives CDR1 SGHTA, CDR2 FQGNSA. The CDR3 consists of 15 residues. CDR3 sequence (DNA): TGTGCCAGCAGAGTCGGATTGACTGGCTCCTACGAGCAGTACTTC. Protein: CASRVGLTGSYEQYF.

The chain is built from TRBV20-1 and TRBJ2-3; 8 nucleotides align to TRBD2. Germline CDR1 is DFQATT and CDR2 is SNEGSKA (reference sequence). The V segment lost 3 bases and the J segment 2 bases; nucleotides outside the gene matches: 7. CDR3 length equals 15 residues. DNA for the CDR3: TGCAGTGCTAGCTCAGCGGGAGAACCCACAGATACGCAGTATTTT. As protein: CSASSAGEPTDTQYF.

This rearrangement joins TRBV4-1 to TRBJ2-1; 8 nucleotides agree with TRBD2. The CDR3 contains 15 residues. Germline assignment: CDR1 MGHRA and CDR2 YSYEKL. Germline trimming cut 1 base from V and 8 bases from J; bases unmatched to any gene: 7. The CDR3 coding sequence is TGCGCCAGCAGCCAAGGGTACGGGAGGGTGGATGAGCAGTTCTTC. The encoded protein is CASSQGYGRVDEQFF.

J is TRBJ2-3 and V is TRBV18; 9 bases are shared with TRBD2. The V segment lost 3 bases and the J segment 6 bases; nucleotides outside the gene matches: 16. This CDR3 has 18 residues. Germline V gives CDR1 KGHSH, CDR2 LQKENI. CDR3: CASSPVATSGPRRDTQYF. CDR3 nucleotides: TGTGCCAGCTCACCGGTTGCGACTAGCGGTCCCCGTAGGGATACGCAGTATTTT.

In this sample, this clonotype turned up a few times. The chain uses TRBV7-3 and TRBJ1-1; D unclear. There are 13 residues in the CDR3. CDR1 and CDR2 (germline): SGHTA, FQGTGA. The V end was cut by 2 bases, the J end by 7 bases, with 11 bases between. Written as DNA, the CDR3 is TGTGCCAGCAGCTTACAGGTCGGGAGTGAAGCTTTCTTT. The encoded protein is CASSLQVGSEAFF. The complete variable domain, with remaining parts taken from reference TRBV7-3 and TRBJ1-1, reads GAGVSQTPSNKVTEKGKYVELRCDPISGHTALYWYRQSLGQGPEFLIYFQGTGAADDSGLPNDRFFAVRPEGSVSTLKIQRTERGDSAVYLCASSLQVGSEAFFGQGTRLTVV.

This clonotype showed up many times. CDR3: CASSPASDTQYF. DNA for the CDR3: TGTGCCAGCAGCCCGGCTTCGGATACGCAGTATTTT. The chain links TRBV3-1 to TRBJ2-3; no clear D gene. Germline lookup yields CDR1 LGHDT and CDR2 YNNKEL (reference sequence). The CDR3 runs to 12 residues. V lost 4 bases to trimming and J lost 6 bases, with 8 bases between them.

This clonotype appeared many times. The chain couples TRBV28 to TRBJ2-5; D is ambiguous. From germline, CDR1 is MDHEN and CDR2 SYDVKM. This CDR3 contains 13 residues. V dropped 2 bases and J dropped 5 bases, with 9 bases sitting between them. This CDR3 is CASSLGQLETQYF. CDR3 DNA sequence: TGTGCCAGCAGTTTAGGCCAACTGGAGACCCAGTACTTC.

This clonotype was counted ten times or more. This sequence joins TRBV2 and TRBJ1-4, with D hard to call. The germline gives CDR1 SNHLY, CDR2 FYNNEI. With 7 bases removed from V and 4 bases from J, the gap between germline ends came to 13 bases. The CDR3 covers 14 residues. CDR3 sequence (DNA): TGTGCCAGCAACAAAGACAAGCGTAATGAAAAACTGTTTTTT. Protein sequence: CASNKDKRNEKLFF.

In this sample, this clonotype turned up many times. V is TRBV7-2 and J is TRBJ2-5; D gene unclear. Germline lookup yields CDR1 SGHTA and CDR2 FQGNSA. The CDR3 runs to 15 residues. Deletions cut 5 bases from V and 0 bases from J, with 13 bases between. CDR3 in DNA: TGTGCCAGCAGCCGGCGAACACACTACCAAGAGACCCAGTACTTC. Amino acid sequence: CASSRRTHYQETQYF.

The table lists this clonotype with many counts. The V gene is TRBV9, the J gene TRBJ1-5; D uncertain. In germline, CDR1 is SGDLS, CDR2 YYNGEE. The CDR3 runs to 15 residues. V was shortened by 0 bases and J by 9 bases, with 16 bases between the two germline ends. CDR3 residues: CASSVDNSHSWPQHF. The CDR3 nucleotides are TGTGCCAGCAGCGTAGACAACAGCCACTCATGGCCCCAGCATTTT.

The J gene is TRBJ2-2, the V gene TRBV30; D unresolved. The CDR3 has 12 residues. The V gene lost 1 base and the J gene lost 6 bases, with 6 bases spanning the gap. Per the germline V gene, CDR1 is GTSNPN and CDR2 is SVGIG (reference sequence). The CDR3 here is CAWSAGPGELFF. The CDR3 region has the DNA TGTGCCTGGAGTGCGGGTCCCGGGGAGCTGTTTTTT.

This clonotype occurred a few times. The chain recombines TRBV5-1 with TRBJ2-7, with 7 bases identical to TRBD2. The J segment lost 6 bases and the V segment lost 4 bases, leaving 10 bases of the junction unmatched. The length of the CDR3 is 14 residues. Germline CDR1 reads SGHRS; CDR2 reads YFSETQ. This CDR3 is CASSAPGLHLEQYF. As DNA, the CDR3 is TGCGCCAGCAGCGCCCCGGGACTACACCTCGAGCAGTACTTC. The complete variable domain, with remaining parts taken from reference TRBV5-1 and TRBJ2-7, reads KAGVTQTPRYLIKTRGQQVTLSCSPISGHRSVSWYQQTPGQGLQFLFEYFSETQRNKGNFPGRFSGRQFSNSRSEMNVSTLELGDSALYLCASSAPGLHLEQYFGPGTRLTVT.